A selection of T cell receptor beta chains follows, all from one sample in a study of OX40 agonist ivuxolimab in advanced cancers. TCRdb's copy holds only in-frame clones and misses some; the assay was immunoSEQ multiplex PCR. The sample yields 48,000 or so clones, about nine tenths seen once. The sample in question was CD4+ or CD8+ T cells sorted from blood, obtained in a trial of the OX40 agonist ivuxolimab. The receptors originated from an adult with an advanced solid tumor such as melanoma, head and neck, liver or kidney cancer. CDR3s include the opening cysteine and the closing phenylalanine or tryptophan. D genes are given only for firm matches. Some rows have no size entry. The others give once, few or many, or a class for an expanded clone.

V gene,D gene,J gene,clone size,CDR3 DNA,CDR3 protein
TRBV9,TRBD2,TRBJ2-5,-,TGTGCCAGCAGCGACGGGGGGGGCGAAGGCGAGACCCAGTACTTC,CASSDGGGEGETQYF
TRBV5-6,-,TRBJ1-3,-,TGTGCCAGCAGCCCTCGACGGTCGAGCTCTGGAAACACCATATATTTT,CASSPRRSSSGNTIYF
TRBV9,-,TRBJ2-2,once,TGTGCCAGCAGCGCCCCCGGGGAGCTGTTTTTT,CASSAPGELFF
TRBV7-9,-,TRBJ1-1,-,TGTGCCAGCAGCTTAGGGTCGGTTACGGGGCGCGGGATGAACACTGAAGCTTTCTTT,CASSLGSVTGRGMNTEAFF
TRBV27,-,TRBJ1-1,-,TGTGCCAGCAGTTTAGTGAATAGCGGGACTGAAGCTTTCTTT,CASSLVNSGTEAFF
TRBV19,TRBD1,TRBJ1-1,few,TGTGCCAGTAGTATAGGGGGACAGGGCACTGAAGCTTTCTTT,CASSIGGQGTEAFF
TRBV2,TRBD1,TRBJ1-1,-,TGTGCCAGCAGTGGGGACCCGGGACAGATGAACACTGAAGCTTTCTTT,CASSGDPGQMNTEAFF
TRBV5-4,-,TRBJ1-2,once,TGTGCCAGCAGCTTGATTGGTACAGGACATCTCTATGGCTACACCTTC,CASSLIGTGHLYGYTF
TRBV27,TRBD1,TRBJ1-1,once,TGTGCCAGCAGCCAGGGACAGGGAAAGGGAGGGAACACTGAAGCTTTCTTT,CASSQGQGKGGNTEAFF
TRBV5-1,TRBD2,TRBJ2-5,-,TGCGCCAGCAGCCCCAGGTTGGCGGGGGGGCCGGAGGAGACCCAGTACTTC,CASSPRLAGGPEETQYF
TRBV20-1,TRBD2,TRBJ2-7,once,TGCAGTGCCCTCGGGACTAACGAGCAGTACTTC,CSALGTNEQYF
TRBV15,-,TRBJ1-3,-,TGTGCCACCAGCAGCCGGACAGTCTCTGGAAACACCATATATTTT,CATSSRTVSGNTIYF
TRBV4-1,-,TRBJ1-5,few,TGCGCCAGCAGCCCTCGGGACAATAGCAATCAGCCCCAGCATTTT,CASSPRDNSNQPQHF
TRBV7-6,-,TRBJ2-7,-,TGTGCCAGCAGCTCCTCCCCTGAGGGGGGGGCCTACGAGCAGTACTTC,CASSSSPEGGAYEQYF
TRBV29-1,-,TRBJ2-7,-,TGCAGCGTTGGGGACGGCTACGAGCAGTACTTC,CSVGDGYEQYF
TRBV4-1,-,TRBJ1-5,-,TGCGCCAGCAGCCAAGAGGAGGGGTATACTAGCAATCAGCCCCAGCATTTT,CASSQEEGYTSNQPQHF
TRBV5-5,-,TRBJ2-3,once,TGTGCCAGCAGCTTGAGCTTCGGTACAGGGAGCACAGATACGCAGTATTTT,CASSLSFGTGSTDTQYF
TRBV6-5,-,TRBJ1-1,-,TGTGCCAGCAGTCCACATCACCGGAACACTGAAGCTTTCTTT,CASSPHHRNTEAFF
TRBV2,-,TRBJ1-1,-,TGTGCCAGCAGTGATTTGGGGATGAACACTGAAGCTTTCTTT,CASSDLGMNTEAFF
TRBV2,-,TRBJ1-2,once,TGTGCCAGCAGTGAGGACACCGGTGAGCTTGGCTACACCTTC,CASSEDTGELGYTF
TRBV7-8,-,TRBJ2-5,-,TGTGCCAGCAGCTTACCCGTCAGCCTGGCGGAGACCCAGTACTTC,CASSLPVSLAETQYF
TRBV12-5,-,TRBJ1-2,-,TGTGCTAGTGGTTTGGTAGGTATGGCAGGGCTGAGCTACACCTTC,CASGLVGMAGLSYTF
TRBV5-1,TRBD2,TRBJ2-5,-,TGCGCCAGCAGCACGGGACTAGCGGGGGCGCTATTAGAGGAGACCCAGTACTTC,CASSTGLAGALLEETQYF
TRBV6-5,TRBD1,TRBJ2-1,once,TGTGCCAGCAGTTACTCGAGTCAGGGGGTCGAGGGGCAGTTCTTC,CASSYSSQGVEGQFF
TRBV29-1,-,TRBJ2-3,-,TGCAGCGTTGAAGACCTGACAAGCTACACAGATACGCAGTATTTT,CSVEDLTSYTDTQYF
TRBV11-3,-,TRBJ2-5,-,TGTGCCAGCAGCTTAGGCGGAGGGGAAGGCGAGACCCAGTACTTC,CASSLGGGEGETQYF
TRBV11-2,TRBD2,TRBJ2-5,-,TGTGCCAGCAGCACGGGACTAGCGAGGCAAGAGACCCAGTACTTC,CASSTGLARQETQYF
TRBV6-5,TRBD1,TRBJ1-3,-,TGTGCCAGCAGTTACTCCTTACAGGGGGCAGGAAACACCATATATTTT,CASSYSLQGAGNTIYF
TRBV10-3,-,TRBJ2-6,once,TGTGCCATCTTACGGGACGCAAAGAGCTCTGGGGCCAACGTCCTGACTTTC,CAILRDAKSSGANVLTF
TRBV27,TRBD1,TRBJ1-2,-,TGTGCCAGCAGATCGAACTTGGACAGGGATAATGGCTACACCTTC,CASRSNLDRDNGYTF
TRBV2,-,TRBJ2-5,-,TGTGCCAGCAGTGAACGGGTTGGGGCGACTGAGACCCAGTACTTC,CASSERVGATETQYF
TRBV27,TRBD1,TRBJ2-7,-,TGTGCCAGCGGATCAGACAGGGCAGACTCCTACGAGCAGTACTTC,CASGSDRADSYEQYF
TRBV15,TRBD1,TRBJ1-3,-,TGTGCCACCAGCAGAGACAGGGGGCTTGGAAACACCATATATTTT,CATSRDRGLGNTIYF
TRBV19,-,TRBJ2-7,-,TGTGCCAGTAGTTTGTCAGGGTGGGACGAGCAGTACTTC,CASSLSGWDEQYF
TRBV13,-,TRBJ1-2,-,TGTGCCAGCAGCCGCTCTTACAGTCAGGCGAACTATGGCTACACCTTC,CASSRSYSQANYGYTF
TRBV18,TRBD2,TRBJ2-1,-,TGTGCCAGCTCACCACCCGGACTAGCCCCGTTCTTC,CASSPPGLAPFF
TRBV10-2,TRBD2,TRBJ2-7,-,TGCGCCAGCAGTGAAGGCGGGGGACCGACCTACGAGCAGTACTTC,CASSEGGGPTYEQYF
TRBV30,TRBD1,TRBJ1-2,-,TGTGCCTGGAGTCCAACCGGGACAGGATCCAGAACCTTC,CAWSPTGTGSRTF
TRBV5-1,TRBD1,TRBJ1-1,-,TGCGCCAGCAGCGGGGACAGGGGCTATGGGGACACTGAAGCTTTCTTT,CASSGDRGYGDTEAFF
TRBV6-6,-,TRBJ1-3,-,TGTGCCAGCAGTTCGTATATTGGTAACACCATATATTTT,CASSSYIGNTIYF
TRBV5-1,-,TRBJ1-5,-,TGCGCCAGCAGCTTGGGAGGGGCATACCAGCCCCAGCATTTT,CASSLGGAYQPQHF
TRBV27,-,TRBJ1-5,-,TGTGCCAGCAGTTTCTCCGGGACTCATCAGCCCCAGCATTTT,CASSFSGTHQPQHF
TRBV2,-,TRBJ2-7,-,TGTGCCAGCGGTCGTTCGGGGACGGGCTCCTACGAGCAGTACTTC,CASGRSGTGSYEQYF
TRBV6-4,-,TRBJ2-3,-,TGTGCCAGCAGTGACTCGGTGGGCGGCACAGATACGCAGTATTTT,CASSDSVGGTDTQYF
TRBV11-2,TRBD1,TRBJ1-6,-,TGTGCCAGCAGCTTAGATCGTTCAGGGGGCCTTAATTCACCCCTCCACTTT,CASSLDRSGGLNSPLHF
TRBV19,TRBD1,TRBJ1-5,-,TGTGCCAGTAGGGCACAGGGGGCAAATCAGCCCCAGCATTTT,CASRAQGANQPQHF
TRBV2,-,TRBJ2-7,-,TGTGCCAGCATCAGCAGCTCCGGGGAGCAGTACTTC,CASISSSGEQYF
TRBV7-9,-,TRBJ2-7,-,TGTGCCAGCACCGGCTGGGACTACGAGCAGTACTTC,CASTGWDYEQYF
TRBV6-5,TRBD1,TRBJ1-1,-,TGTGCCAGCCTGGGGGACAGAGCTATGAACACTGAAGCTTTCTTT,CASLGDRAMNTEAFF
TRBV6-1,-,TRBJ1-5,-,TGTGCCAGCAGTGAATGGGGGGGCTCAAATCGACCCCAGCATTTT,CASSEWGGSNRPQHF
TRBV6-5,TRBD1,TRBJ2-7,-,TGTGCCAGCAGTTATGGACAGGGGATTCCCTACGAGCAGTACTTC,CASSYGQGIPYEQYF
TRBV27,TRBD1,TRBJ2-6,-,TGTGCCAGCAGTTTATATGGGACAGGGGGGTTAAGCTCTGGGGCCAACGTCCTGACTTTC,CASSLYGTGGLSSGANVLTF
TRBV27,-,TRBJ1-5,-,TGTGCCAGCAGTCGACTTGGGGATAGCAATCAGCCCCAGCATTTT,CASSRLGDSNQPQHF
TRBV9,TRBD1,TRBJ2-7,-,TGTGCCAGCAGCCTAGGGGACAGGGAGTACGAGCAGTACTTC,CASSLGDREYEQYF
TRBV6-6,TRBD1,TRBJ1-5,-,TGTGCCAGCAGCCTGACAGGGGGCAATCAGCCCCAGCATTTT,CASSLTGGNQPQHF
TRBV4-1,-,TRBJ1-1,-,TGCGCCAGCAGCCCCCGCCGGGAAAACACTGAAGCTTTCTTT,CASSPRRENTEAFF
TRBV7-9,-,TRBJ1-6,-,TGTGCCAGCAGCCCCTCTGGGGGTTACGGGTCACCCCTCCACTTT,CASSPSGGYGSPLHF
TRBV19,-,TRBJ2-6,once,TGTGCCAGTAGTATAGGTCCGGTACTCGGGGCCAACGTCCTGACTTTC,CASSIGPVLGANVLTF